Presented here are 21 T cell receptor beta chains from one specimen sequenced in a study of blood T cell repertoires in COVID-19. TCRdb's copy holds only in-frame clones and misses some; the assay was immunoSEQ multiplex PCR. The data contain some 100,000 clones, 87% of them singletons. Input material: peripheral blood. Receptors originate from a man aged 25-45 years in a cohort sampled during active COVID-19.

This chain uses TRBV15 with TRBJ1-4; 8 bases are shared with TRBD1. Germline V gives CDR1 LNHNV, CDR2 YYDKDF (reference sequence). The CDR3 extends over 12 amino acids. J gave up 7 bases and V 8 bases, and 3 bases lay outside the gene matches. CDR3 in amino acids: CATGQGIEKLFF. CDR3 nucleotide sequence: TGTGCCACCGGACAGGGAATTGAAAAACTGTTTTTT.

The V gene is TRBV5-1, the J gene TRBJ2-3; D may be TRBD1 (6 bases). With 8 bases removed from V and 2 bases from J, the gap between germline ends came to 12 bases. Germline loops: CDR1 SGHRS, CDR2 YFSETQ. There are 13 residues in the CDR3. CDR3 in DNA: TGCGCCAGTAGGGTGGGACACACAGATACGCAGTATTTT. Translated, it gives CASRVGHTDTQYF.

J is TRBJ2-7 and V is TRBV2, with 8 bases aligning to TRBD1. V was clipped by 2 bases and J by 10 bases; unmatched bases: 13. CDR3 length: 15 amino acids. Germline V lookup: CDR1 SNHLY, CDR2 FYNNEI. Here the CDR3 DNA reads TGTGCCAGCAGTGAACCGACAGGGGCCATGGGGGATCAGTACTTC. It yields the protein CASSEPTGAMGDQYF. The whole variable domain, filled in from reference TRBV2 and TRBJ2-7, reads EPEVTQTPSHQVTQMGQEVILRCVPISNHLYFYWYRQILGQKVEFLVSFYNNEISEKSEIFDDQFSVERPDGSNFTLKIRSTKLEDSAMYFCASSEPTGAMGDQYFGPGTRLTVT.

The CDR3 DNA follows: TGTGCCAGTAGTATAGACGGGGGCTACGAGCAGTACTTC. Protein sequence: CASSIDGGYEQYF. The chain links TRBV19 to TRBJ2-7, with a tentative D call TRBD2 (6 bases). CDR3 length equals 13 residues. Trimming cost V 0 bases and J 3 bases, with 6 bases left between them. Germline V gene lookup returns CDR1 LNHDA and CDR2 SQIVND (reference sequence).

A few counts support this clone. The V call is TRBV28, the J call TRBJ1-5; D ambiguous. Germline CDR1 reads MDHEN; CDR2 reads SYDVKM. The CDR3 has 15 residues. V gave up 6 bases and J gave up 2 bases, with 14 bases separating them. The CDR3 loop is CASSSPTEGNQPQHF. CDR3 bases: TGTGCCAGCAGCTCGCCTACGGAGGGCAATCAGCCCCAGCATTTT.

This chain joins TRBV6-5 and TRBJ1-5; the D gene is possibly TRBD1 (5 bases). The CDR3 loop spans 13 amino acids. Trimming removed 10 bases from V and 5 bases from J, with 15 bases in between. Germline assignment: CDR1 MNHEY and CDR2 SVGAGI. The DNA of the CDR3 is TGTGCCACCACAGGATTGGGCCATCAGCCCCAGCATTTT. Translation: CATTGLGHQPQHF.

This clone was seen a few times. The chain joins TRBV7-8 to TRBJ2-3; D may be TRBD2 (5 bases). This CDR3 is built from 15 residues. The V gene's germline CDR1 is SGHVS and CDR2 FQNEAQ. The V end was cut by 4 bases, the J end by 3 bases, with 14 bases between. The CDR3 DNA reads as TGTGCCAGCAGCTCAAAACTAGACGGTACAGATACGCAGTATTTT. As protein: CASSSKLDGTDTQYF.

This chain connects TRBV30 to TRBJ2-1, with D uncertain. Germline values: CDR1 GTSNPN, CDR2 SVGIG (reference sequence). The CDR3 runs to 12 residues. Trimming shortened V by 3 bases and J by 9 bases, and 12 bases separated the two germline ends. The DNA for the CDR3 is TGTGCCTGGAGCTCCTATCTTTTTGAGCAGTTCTTC. This sequence encodes CAWSSYLFEQFF.

The rearrangement joins TRBV11-2 to TRBJ2-1; the match to TRBD2 covers 8 bases. This CDR3 is built from 16 residues. Germline V gene sequence: CDR1 SGHAT, CDR2 FQNNGV. Unmatched junction bases numbered 6, after V lost 3 bases and J lost 2 bases. The CDR3 DNA reads as TGTGCCAGCAGCTTTTTGACGGGACTAGCCTACAATGAGCAGTTCTTC. As protein: CASSFLTGLAYNEQFF.

A remark on this clone: One end of the junction fails to match germline, which may point to a read error. This chain joins TRBV19 and TRBJ1-6; the match to TRBD1 covers 8 bases. CDR1 LNHDA and CDR2 SQIVND come from the germline V gene (reference sequence). The CDR3 has 15 residues. In nucleotides, the CDR3 is TGTGCCACCACATCTCCGGGGACAGGCCATTCAGCCCTCCACTTT. Its protein is CATTSPGTGHSALHF.

This chain joins TRBV5-1 and TRBJ1-2; 7 bases map to TRBD1. V dropped 2 bases and J dropped 6; count of bases not matched to a gene: 7. The germline V gene encodes CDR1 SGHRS and CDR2 YFSETQ. The CDR3 consists of 14 residues. In nucleotides, the CDR3 is TGCGCCAGCAGCTTATCCTGGACAGGCCATGGCTACACCTTC. It encodes CASSLSWTGHGYTF.

The chain joins TRBV5-5 to TRBJ2-5; D may be TRBD1 (5 bases). The CDR3 length is 14 residues. Per the germline V gene, CDR1 is SGHKS and CDR2 is YYEKEE (reference sequence). V was clipped by 0 bases and J by 7 bases, with 13 bases between them. CDR3 bases: TGTGCCAGCAGCTTGGTAGGGCAGGGATGGACCCAGTACTTC. It is translated as CASSLVGQGWTQYF.

The rearrangement joins TRBV5-5 to TRBJ1-1; 8 bases are shared with TRBD1. In germline, CDR1 is SGHKS, CDR2 YYEKEE (reference sequence). The CDR3 extends over 15 amino acids. V shed 0 bases and J 5 bases; nucleotides not matched to a gene: 6. CDR3 in amino acids: CASSLVGQGATEAFF. CDR3 DNA: TGTGCCAGCAGCTTGGTGGGGCAGGGGGCTACTGAAGCTTTCTTT. Using reference TRBV5-5 and TRBJ1-1 for the parts outside the CDR3, the full variable domain is DAGVTQSPTHLIKTRGQQVTLRCSPISGHKSVSWYQQVLGQGPQFIFQYYEKEERGRGNFPDRFSARQFPNYSSELNVNALLLGDSALYLCASSLVGQGATEAFFGQGTRLTVV.

The chain uses TRBV7-9 and TRBJ1-6; D unresolved. V shed 0 bases and J shed 7 bases, with 10 bases lying between them. The CDR3 covers 15 residues. Germline V gene data show CDR1 as SEHNR and CDR2 as FQNEAQ (reference sequence). The DNA for the CDR3 is TGTGCCAGCAGCTTAGCATCTAGGGAGAATTCACCCCTCCACTTT. Encoded protein: CASSLASRENSPLHF.

The V call is TRBV24-1, the J call TRBJ2-5; perhaps TRBD1 as D (5 bases). Between the trimmed V and J ends, which lost 0 bases and 0 bases, there was a span of 10 bases. Germline V gene sequence: CDR1 KGHDR, CDR2 SFDVKD. CDR3 length equals 16 residues. For the CDR3, the DNA is TGTGCCACCAGTGATTTGGACAGCACAGACCAAGAGACCCAGTACTTC. It codes for CATSDLDSTDQETQYF.

J is TRBJ2-3 and V is TRBV3-1 (or the pseudogene TRBV3-2); 9 positions agree with TRBD1. The trim removed 3 bases at V and 4 bases at J, leaving 2 bases unmatched. Per germline, CDR1 LGHDT and CDR2 YNNKEL (reference sequence). The CDR3 runs to 14 residues. The CDR3 nucleotides are TGTGCCAGCAGCCACGGGACAGGGTCAGATACGCAGTATTTT. It yields the protein CASSHGTGSDTQYF.

This chain uses TRBV5-1 with TRBJ2-3, with D perhaps TRBD1 (6 bases). Germline-derived CDR1 and CDR2 are SGHRS and YFSETQ. The CDR3 runs 14 residues. V dropped 5 bases and J dropped 6 bases, with 16 bases sitting between them. CDR3 sequence reads: CASSSLGRGDTQYF. The CDR3 nucleotides read TGCGCCAGCAGTTCCCTGGGAAGGGGGGATACGCAGTATTTT.

The rearrangement links TRBV6-6 to TRBJ2-7; TRBD2 aligns across 8 bases. CDR3 size: 12 residues. Germline assignment: CDR1 MNHNY and CDR2 SVGAGI (reference sequence). V shed 10 bases, J shed 0 bases, and the junction held 2 bases outside the gene matches. Here the CDR3 reads CATSGSSYEQYF. In DNA form, the CDR3 reads TGTGCCACGAGCGGGAGCTCCTACGAGCAGTACTTC.

The chain carries TRBV28 and TRBJ2-6; TRBD1 agrees at 7 bases. Germline V gene sequence: CDR1 MDHEN, CDR2 SYDVKM. The junction had 9 bases not matched to a gene; V was cut back by 10 bases and J by 0 bases. The length of the CDR3 is 16 residues. The CDR3 here is CAIQPGQFSGANVLTF. CDR3 in DNA: TGTGCCATACAACCGGGACAGTTCTCTGGGGCCAACGTCCTGACTTTC.

This clone has just a few counts. The V and J genes are TRBV2 and TRBJ1-5; D gene unclear. This CDR3 spans 13 amino acids. Germline V gene lookup returns CDR1 SNHLY and CDR2 FYNNEI. Deletions cut 7 bases from V and 5 bases from J, with 12 bases between. The CDR3 spells CASTWHPDQPQHF. The CDR3 DNA reads as TGTGCCAGCACATGGCACCCCGATCAGCCCCAGCATTTT. Supplemented by reference TRBV2 and TRBJ1-5, the full variable domain reads EPEVTQTPSHQVTQMGQEVILRCVPISNHLYFYWYRQILGQKVEFLVSFYNNEISEKSEIFDDQFSVERPDGSNFTLKIRSTKLEDSAMYFCASTWHPDQPQHFGDGTRLSIL.

The chain is built from TRBV5-6 and TRBJ1-1; no firm D call. The germline gives CDR1 SGHDT, CDR2 YYEEEE. This CDR3 has 13 residues. V was shortened by 4 bases and J by 4 bases, with 11 bases between the two germline ends. As DNA, the CDR3 is TGTGCCAGCAGCCTACTCCCTAGCACTGAAGCTTTCTTT. Translation: CASSLLPSTEAFF. Based on the CDR3 plus reference TRBV5-6 and TRBJ1-1, the full variable domain is DAGVTQSPTHLIKTRGQQVTLRCSPKSGHDTVSWYQQALGQGPQFIFQYYEEEERQRGNFPDRFSGHQFPNYSSELNVNALLLGDSALYLCASSLLPSTEAFFGQGTRLTVV.